The source of this TCR beta chain is a study of OX40 agonist ivuxolimab in advanced cancers. The table came from immunoSEQ multiplex PCR; TCRdb's copy has only in-frame clones and leaves some out. The table has approximately 62,000 clones, 89% seen once. The CDR3 has 12 amino acids. Trimming left V 4 bases short and J 2 bases short, with 6 bases between. The germline V gene encodes CDR1 SEHNR and CDR2 FQNEAQ (reference sequence). On cycle 4 day 1 and cycle 7 day 1, as well as at baseline, blood was sampled. This clone showed up just once. The origin of this receptor is an adult with an advanced solid tumor such as melanoma, head and neck, liver or kidney cancer. This chain joins TRBV7-9 and TRBJ2-7, with D unresolved. The material sequenced was CD4+ or CD8+ T cells sorted from blood, taken in a trial of the OX40 agonist ivuxolimab. CDR3 DNA: TGTGCCAGCAGCTCCGTCCCCTACGAGCAGTACTTC. As protein: CASSSVPYEQYF. Full variable domain (outside the CDR3, taken from reference TRBV7-9 and TRBJ2-7): DTGVSQNPRHKITKRGQNVTFRCDPISEHNRLYWYRQTLGQGPEFLTYFQNEAQLEKSRLLSDRFSAERPKGSFSTLEIQRTEQGDSAMYLCASSSVPYEQYFGPGTRLTVT.